This entry is about one T cell receptor beta chain. Its antigen is unknown. No much larger clonotype is one base removed from it; base qualities were not supplied. This specimen's treatment or condition label, interpreted: around 19 received Ad26.COV2.S at low or high dose, single or two shots; several received placebo; per-sample allocation not given. Repertoires of vaccine and placebo recipients were sequenced from samples collected on day 63 after the first injection. Between 29 July and 7 August 2020, Cohort 1b enrolled some 25 adults aged 18-55 years at one site in Boston, USA. As a vaccine, Ad26.COV2.S was a replication-incompetent adenovirus type 26 vector that expressed a prefusion-stabilized SARS-CoV-2 spike protein derived from the original Wuhan strain. The CDR3 measures 16 amino acids from cysteine to phenylalanine. Only the CDR3 region is kept as DNA, spanning 48 bases read in frame from base 1. Via the germline V gene, CDR1 is SGHTA and CDR2 FQGNSA. Deletion took 1 base off V and 4 bases off J, with a span of 13 bases between the germline ends.

The sample comes from a study of Ad26.COV2.S vaccination and SARS-CoV-2 variants (dated by TCRdb to the early 2020s). With regard to the full study: Donors in the vaccine arm were drawn from COV1001, a multicentre, randomized, double-blind, placebo-controlled phase I-IIa trial testing Ad26.COV2.S in healthy adults. Dosing of Ad26.COV2.S was intramuscular, at either 5x10^10 or 1x10^11 viral particles, delivered as one shot or as two shots spaced 56 days apart. The specificity and breadth of SARS-CoV-2-reactive T cell receptors after Ad26.COV2.S vaccination were assessed by TCRbeta repertoire sequencing. The TCR-sequenced set comprised around 32 samples: some 20 Ad26.COV2.S vaccine recipients, 5 placebo recipients and 8 SARS-CoV-2 convalescent individuals. Trial participants were randomized into five groups of five, in which low-dose or high-dose Ad26.COV2.S was given once or twice, or placebo was given on both occasions. Investigators remained blinded to trial group allocation during experiments and outcome assessment. Study-wide conclusions, independent of this receptor: Comparable non-spike TCR breadth was observed between vaccine and placebo recipients, consistent with only spike being contained in the vaccine. Ad26.COV2.S recipients had higher spike-specific TCR breadth than placebo recipients (P = 0.0014). Comparing responses between vaccine doses or regimens was not something the study was powered to do. Substantial breadth of spike-specific CD8+ and CD4+ T cell responses was reported after vaccination. According to the authors, total T cell responses may have been underestimated by the TCR breadth and depth analyses.

TCRbeta CDR3 regions were sequenced with the immunoSEQ Assay. After extraction, genomic DNA underwent amplification by bias-controlled multiplex PCR, followed by high-throughput sequencing. The study's own analysis went as follows. To quantify the absolute abundance of every unique TCRbeta CDR3 region, sequences were collapsed and filtered. T cell fraction was estimated by normalization of TCRbeta template counts to usable DNA, with usable DNA being measured through amplification of reference genes present in all nucleated cells. Repertoire TCRs were annotated as SARS-CoV-2-specific when V gene, CDR3 amino acid sequence and J gene were exactly matched to a known reactive TCR set. The reference SARS-CoV-2 TCR set was derived from MIRA and filtered for enrichment in COVID-19-positive ImmuneCODE repertoires, a step that removed public or cross-reactive TCRs. Drawing on the MIRA antigens, annotated TCRs were analysed further at the level of specific ORF or position within ORF. Depth was the summed frequency of annotated unique rearrangements, while breadth was defined as annotated unique rearrangements over total unique productive rearrangements. Two-sided Wilcoxon rank-sum tests were applied when comparing TCR breadth between groups. TCRdb limited this immuneACCESS table to in-frame rearrangements with V and J called. A share of clones is missing; checked studies link under half to unresolved V genes, and the rest is unexplained. V and J calls plus clone size are reproduced from that table; the DNA served to infer D and trimming. This sample is represented by 300,000 to 400,000 clones; approximately 90% of them were singletons. The top ten constitute 6.4% of the sample.

This clonotype was obtained from a person aged 18 to 59 who received the Ad26.COV2.S COVID-19 vaccine or a placebo. The specimen was peripheral blood, collected in a trial of Ad26.COV2.S vaccine versus placebo. The rearranged chain carries TRBV7-2 and TRBJ2-2, and the D gene may be TRBD2, 6 bases matching. The bases read TGTGCCAGCAGCTTAGTGGCTAGCGTAGGCACCGGGGAGCTGTTTTTT. Protein translation: CASSLVASVGTGELFF.